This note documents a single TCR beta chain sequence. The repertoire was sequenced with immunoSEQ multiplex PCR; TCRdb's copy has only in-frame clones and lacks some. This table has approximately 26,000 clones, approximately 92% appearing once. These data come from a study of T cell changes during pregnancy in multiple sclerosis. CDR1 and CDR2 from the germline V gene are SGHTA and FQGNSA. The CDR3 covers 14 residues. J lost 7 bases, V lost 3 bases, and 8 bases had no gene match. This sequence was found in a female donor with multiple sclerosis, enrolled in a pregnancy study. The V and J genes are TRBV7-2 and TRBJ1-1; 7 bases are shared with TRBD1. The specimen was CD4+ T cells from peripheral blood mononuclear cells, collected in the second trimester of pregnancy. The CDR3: CASSFLRDSLEAFF. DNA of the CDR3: TGTGCCAGCAGCTTCCTCCGGGACAGTCTTGAAGCTTTCTTT.